This TCR beta chain derives from a study of response to subunit inactivated influenza vaccine. In the case of this clonotype: Antigen: not known.

CDR3 length equals 15 residues. V lost 1 base and J 2 bases, leaving 11 bases between the germline ends. CDR1 is SGHVS, CDR2 FQNEAQ, per germline. General observations from the study: Authors suggested that a seasonal influenza vaccination recruits few new T cells each time.

One entry per CDR3 protein results from TCRdb running MiXCR on the RT-PCR reads. The data hold 650,000 to 800,000 distinct CDR3 sequences, with about 18% observed a single time. The clonotype originates from a man between 45 and 60 years old who received an inactivated influenza vaccine. The rearrangement uses TRBV7-8 and TRBJ1-1; D gene ambiguous. The sample was PBMCs from blood, taken more than 4 days after vaccination. CDR3 residues: CASSLVENSNTEAFF. Written as DNA, the CDR3 is TGTGCCAGCAGCTTAGTGGAGAACAGTAACACTGAAGCTTTCTTT.